This T cell receptor beta chain was found in a study of T cells in Graves' hyperthyroidism and ophthalmopathy. Study results and caveats: Among clonotypes expanded in thyroid above 0.001, most were also found in blood.

Regarding this clonotype: As yet, its antigen is unknown.

TCR beta CDR3 regions were amplified from RNA. An initial round of RT-PCR targeting the TCR CDR3 relied on the HTBI primer set. TCRdb redid the calling of the multiplex PCR reads with MiXCR, one entry per CDR3 protein. The table has more than 550,000 distinct CDR3 sequences, around a sixth seen once. Exclusion of a patient resulted from uncontrolled infection, other autoimmune disease, pregnancy or lactation. Fresh peripheral blood, 9.5 to 10 ml of it, supplied the PBMCs. V lost 6 bases and J lost 4; bases outside the gene matches: 5. The CDR3 has 15 amino acids. Germline lookup yields CDR1 MNHEY and CDR2 SMNVEV (reference sequence).

Sequencing was carried out using blood. This sequence joins TRBV27 and TRBJ2-3; 12 nucleotides agree with TRBD2. This TCR derives from a man aged 50-59 years with Graves' hyperthyroidism. Written as DNA, the CDR3 is TGTGCCAGCAGCCTAGCGGGAGGGCTTCCAGATACGCAGTATTTT. Its protein is CASSLAGGLPDTQYF.